The next 12 T cell receptor beta chains were all read from a single sample in a study of beta chain features in type 1 diabetes. As every portion of the isolated RNA was reverse transcribed, the sequencing read expressed TCRB transcripts. Data came from immunoSEQ multiplex PCR; TCRdb stores just in-frame clones and leaves some out. The table includes hundreds of thousands of clones, roughly 30% detected once. Sequenced: naive CD4+ T cells from blood. The source is a man between 18 and 35 years old in good health.

CDR3 sequence: CASRRDQGADTQYF. CDR3 DNA sequence: TGTGCCAGCAGGCGGGACCAGGGGGCAGATACGCAGTATTTT. The rearrangement uses TRBV11-2 and TRBJ2-3; D is perhaps TRBD1 (7 bases). From germline, CDR1 is SGHAT and CDR2 FQNNGV. Trimming pared 6 bases from V and 4 bases from J, leaving 14 bases between. The CDR3 extends over 14 amino acids.

J is TRBJ2-1 and V is TRBV9, with no clear D. Trimming removed 2 bases from V and 3 bases from J, with 9 bases in between. The V gene's germline CDR1 is SGDLS and CDR2 YYNGEE. The CDR3 is made up of 14 amino acids. The CDR3 nucleotides read TGTGCCAGCAGCGTTGGTACAAACTACAATGAGCAGTTCTTC. It encodes CASSVGTNYNEQFF.

This chain links TRBV15 with TRBJ1-1; 8 bases line up with TRBD1. This CDR3 contains 15 residues. J gave up 5 bases and V 3 bases, and 8 bases lay outside the gene matches. Germline values: CDR1 LNHNV, CDR2 YYDKDF (reference sequence). The CDR3 bases are TGTGCCACCAGCAGGGGAGGACAGGGCCGGACTGAAGCTTTCTTT. Amino acid sequence: CATSRGGQGRTEAFF.

The CDR3 reads CSVEKGQGPYEQYF. CDR3 DNA sequence: TGCAGCGTTGAAAAAGGACAGGGCCCCTACGAGCAGTACTTC. V gene TRBV29-1 combines with J gene TRBJ2-7; 8 bases are shared with TRBD1. Trimming removed 2 bases from V and 2 bases from J; junction bases left unmatched: 5. The length of the CDR3 is 14 residues. Germline assignment: CDR1 SQVTM and CDR2 ANQGSEA.

This clone occurred a few times. The chain uses TRBV4-3 and TRBJ2-6; D unclear. Germline V lookup: CDR1 LGHNA, CDR2 YSLEER. Trimming cost V 4 bases and J 0 bases, with 4 bases left between them. The CDR3 runs 14 residues. The CDR3 loop is CASSPGSGANVLTF. The CDR3 DNA reads as TGCGCCAGCAGCCCTGGCTCTGGGGCCAACGTCCTGACTTTC.

A note on this clone: An end of the junction differs from the germline gene, which may be a read error. This sequence joins TRBV10-3 and TRBJ2-7, with D possibly TRBD2 on 6 matching bases. Germline values: CDR1 ENHRY, CDR2 SYGVKD. CDR3 length equals 15 residues. The CDR3 DNA follows: TGTGCCATCAGTGAGTCACCAAAAGGGACTGTTGCAATAGACTTC. It specifies CAISESPKGTVAIDF.

V gene TRBV29-1 combines with J gene TRBJ2-5; D ambiguous. Trimming cost V 4 bases and J 3 bases, with 12 bases left between them. This CDR3 is built from 13 residues. Germline lookup yields CDR1 SQVTM and CDR2 ANQGSEA. The CDR3 loop reads CSVAPAWEETQYF. The CDR3 DNA sequence: TGCAGCGTTGCACCGGCCTGGGAAGAGACCCAGTACTTC.

Only a few counts were recorded for this clone. The chain uses TRBV14 and TRBJ2-1; D ambiguous. Trimming removed 5 bases from V and 16 bases from J, with 18 bases in between. This CDR3 spans 12 amino acids. Per the germline V gene, CDR1 is SGHDN and CDR2 is FVKESK. The CDR3 region is CASSFRLGSSFF. CDR3 in DNA: TGTGCCAGCAGCTTCCGCCTCGGGTCGTCCTTCTTC.

This clone was seen more than once but under ten times. This chain joins TRBV4-1 and TRBJ2-1; D possibly corresponds to TRBD2 (5 bases). The CDR3 sequence is 15 residues long. V lost 1 base to trimming and J lost 3 bases, with 10 bases between them. The V gene's germline CDR1 is MGHRA and CDR2 YSYEKL. The CDR3, as DNA: TGCGCCAGCAGCCAAGGAGGCGGGCGCTACAATGAGCAGTTCTTC. Amino acids: CASSQGGGRYNEQFF.

CDR3 in DNA: TGTGCCACGGCGCGGGGCCAAAGCACAGATACGCAGTATTTT. It codes for CATARGQSTDTQYF. V and J are TRBV15 and TRBJ2-3; perhaps TRBD2 as D (6 bases). Trimming pared 9 bases from V and 0 bases from J, leaving 13 bases between. CDR1 is LNHNV, CDR2 YYDKDF, per germline (reference sequence). The CDR3 loop spans 14 amino acids.

This clone was detected once. V usage is TRBV9 and J usage is TRBJ1-4, with D tentatively TRBD1 (6 bases). V gave up 3 bases and J gave up 0 bases, with 6 bases separating them. The CDR3 contains 14 residues. CDR1 SGDLS and CDR2 YYNGEE come from the germline V gene. The CDR3 loop reads CASSGTATNEKLFF. The CDR3, as DNA: TGTGCCAGCAGCGGGACAGCAACTAATGAAAAACTGTTTTTT.

The chain is built from TRBV9 and TRBJ2-7; 9 nucleotides line up with TRBD2. The CDR3 has 14 residues. V lost 2 bases, J lost 2 bases, and 2 bases stayed unmatched. Germline values: CDR1 SGDLS, CDR2 YYNGEE. The CDR3 region is CASSVGTSPYEQYF. CDR3 DNA sequence: TGTGCCAGCAGCGTTGGGACTAGCCCCTACGAGCAGTACTTC.